This is a list of T cell receptor beta chains from one sample in a study of low-dose radiotherapy and immunotherapy resistance in tumors. TCRdb redid the calling of the reads with MiXCR, one entry per CDR3 protein. The table includes approximately 84,000 distinct CDR3 sequences, 17% detected once. The sample here was PBMCs, taken after low-dose radiotherapy plus immunotherapy. The receptors shown here come from a male donor with prostate cancer. Each CDR3 is given with its conserved first and last residue. D genes are given only for firm matches. Size is stated for part of the rows, as once, few or many counts, or as a class when the clone is expanded.

J | V | D | size | CDR3 | DNA
TRBJ2-7 | TRBV7-2 | - | many | CASSLGVQNYEQYF | TGTGCCAGCAGCTTAGGAGTCCAGAATTACGAGCAGTACTTC
TRBJ2-2 | TRBV29-1 | - | - | CSALPGTISNTGELFF | TGCAGCGCTCTACCCGGGACAATCTCGAACACCGGGGAGCTGTTTTTT
TRBJ2-1 | TRBV28 | - | many | CASSRDRYNEQFF | TGTGCCAGCAGCCGGGACCGCTACAATGAGCAGTTCTTC
TRBJ2-7 | TRBV11-2 | - | many | CASSLSTVVYEQYF | TGTGCCAGCAGCTTGTCGACGGTCGTCTACGAGCAGTACTTC
TRBJ2-5 | TRBV5-1 | TRBD2 | many | CASSLGTSGSRQETQYF | TGCGCCAGCAGCCTGGGGACTAGCGGGAGTCGCCAAGAGACCCAGTACTTC
TRBJ2-1 | TRBV7-9 | - | many | CASSLAEASDEQFF | TGTGCCAGCAGCTTAGCAGAGGCTAGCGATGAGCAGTTCTTC
TRBJ2-3 | TRBV20-1 | TRBD1 | few | CSALMDRQNTQYF | TGCAGTGCTCTTATGGACAGGCAAAATACGCAGTATTTT
TRBJ2-1 | TRBV6-2/TRBV6-3 | TRBD2 | - | CASRTSGSKQFF | TGTGCCAGCAGAACTAGCGGGAGCAAGCAGTTCTTC
TRBJ2-7 | TRBV20-1 | TRBD2 | many | CSASWREGYEQYF | TGCAGTGCTAGTTGGCGGGAGGGCTACGAGCAGTACTTC
TRBJ1-5 | TRBV4-1 | - | many | CASRYQVGDQPQHF | TGCGCCAGCAGGTACCAGGTTGGGGATCAGCCCCAGCATTTT
TRBJ2-1 | TRBV10-3 | - | many | CAIRPAGLDEQFF | TGTGCCATCCGTCCTGCGGGACTGGATGAGCAGTTCTTC
TRBJ2-6 | TRBV18 | - | many | CASSPRSGANVLTF | TGTGCCAGCTCACCGCGCTCTGGGGCCAACGTCCTGACTTTC
TRBJ2-7 | TRBV5-1 | - | few | CASRPGGSFYEQYF | TGCGCCAGCAGACCTGGGGGTTCCTTCTACGAGCAGTACTTC
TRBJ1-3 | TRBV5-4 | - | - | CASSSGSSGNTIYF | TGTGCCAGCAGCTCCGGAAGCTCTGGAAACACCATATATTTT
TRBJ2-1 | TRBV5-1 | - | many | CASVPGPAYNEQFF | TGCGCCAGCGTGCCGGGACCGGCCTACAATGAGCAGTTCTTC
TRBJ1-6 | TRBV27 | TRBD1 | many | CASSLTETGGRDSPLHF | TGTGCCAGCAGTTTGACCGAGACAGGGGGCAGAGATTCACCCCTCCACTTT
TRBJ1-2 | TRBV5-5 | TRBD1 | many | CASSDRVNYGYTF | TGTGCCAGCAGCGACAGGGTAAACTATGGCTACACCTTC
TRBJ2-2 | TRBV7-2 | - | many | CASSATGNTGELFF | TGTGCCAGCAGCGCCACAGGGAACACCGGGGAGCTGTTTTTT
TRBJ2-2 | TRBV5-1 | - | few | CASSPRGPGELFFFF | -
TRBJ1-2 | TRBV5-6 | TRBD1 | many | CASSLVQGDLNYGYTF | TGTGCCAGCAGCTTGGTCCAGGGGGATTTAAACTATGGCTACACCTTC
TRBJ2-3 | TRBV10-3 | TRBD2 | many | CAISEREGPDTQYF | TGTGCCATCAGTGAACGGGAGGGCCCAGATACGCAGTATTTT
TRBJ2-3 | TRBV28 | - | many | CASSPIGGSTDTQYF | TGTGCCAGCAGCCCCATCGGAGGCAGCACAGATACGCAGTATTTT